There are many counts of the clone carrying this T cell receptor (beta chain). This entry is derived from a study of early T cells in non-severe SARS-CoV-2 infection. This CDR3 is built from 14 residues. Germline V gene data show CDR1 as DFQATT and CDR2 as SNEGSKA (reference sequence). Trimming stripped 6 bases from V and 1 base from J, with 15 bases between. Unique molecular identifiers were affixed to single, distinct cDNA molecules. TCRdb re-derived calls from the 5' RACE reads in MiXCR, one entry per CDR3 protein. In the table there are about 80,000 distinct CDR3 sequences, around an eighth of which are singletons.

The chain is built from TRBV20-1 and TRBJ2-5; D remains unclear. The specimen was whole blood. The source of this sequence is an adult who was a healthcare worker with PCR-confirmed SARS-CoV-2 infection or an uninfected control (not recorded which). Here the CDR3 reads CSAKDPLTQETQYF. The DNA of the CDR3 is TGCAGTGCCAAGGACCCGCTTACCCAAGAGACCCAGTACTTC.